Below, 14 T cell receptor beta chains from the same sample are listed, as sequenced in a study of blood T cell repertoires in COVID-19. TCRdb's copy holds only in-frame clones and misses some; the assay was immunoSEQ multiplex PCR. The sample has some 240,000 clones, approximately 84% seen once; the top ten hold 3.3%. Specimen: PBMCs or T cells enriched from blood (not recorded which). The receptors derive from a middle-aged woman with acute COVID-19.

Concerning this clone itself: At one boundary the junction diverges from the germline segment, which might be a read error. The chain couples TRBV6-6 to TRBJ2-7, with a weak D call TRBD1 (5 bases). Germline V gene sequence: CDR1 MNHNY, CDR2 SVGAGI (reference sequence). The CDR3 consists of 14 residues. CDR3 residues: CASRLGQGSNEQYF. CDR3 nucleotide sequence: TGTGCCTCCCGACTGGGGCAGGGCTCCAACGAGCAGTACTTC.

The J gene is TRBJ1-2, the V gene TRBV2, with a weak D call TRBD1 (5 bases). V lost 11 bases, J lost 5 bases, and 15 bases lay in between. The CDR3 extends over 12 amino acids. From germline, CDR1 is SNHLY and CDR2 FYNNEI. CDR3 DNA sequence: TGTGCCGGATCCGAGACAGAATATGGCTACACCTTC. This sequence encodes CAGSETEYGYTF.

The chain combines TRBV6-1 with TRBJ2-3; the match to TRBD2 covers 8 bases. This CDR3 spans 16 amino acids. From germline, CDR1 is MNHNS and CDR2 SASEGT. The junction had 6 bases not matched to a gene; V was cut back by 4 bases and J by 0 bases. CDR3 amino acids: CASSAGSSGSTDTQYF. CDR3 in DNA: TGTGCCAGCAGTGCAGGGTCTAGCGGGAGCACAGATACGCAGTATTTT.

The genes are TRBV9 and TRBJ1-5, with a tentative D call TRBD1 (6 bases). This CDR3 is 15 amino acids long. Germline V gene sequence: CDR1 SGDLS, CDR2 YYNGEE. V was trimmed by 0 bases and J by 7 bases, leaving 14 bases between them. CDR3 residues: CASSVGAGEGQPQHF. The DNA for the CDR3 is TGTGCCAGCAGCGTAGGGGCAGGGGAAGGGCAGCCCCAGCATTTT.

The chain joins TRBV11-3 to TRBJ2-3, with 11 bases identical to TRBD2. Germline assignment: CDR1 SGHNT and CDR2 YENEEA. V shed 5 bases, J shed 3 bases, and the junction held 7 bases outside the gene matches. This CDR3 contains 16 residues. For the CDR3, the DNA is TGTGCCAGCAGCCAACGTAGCGGGAGGGGGACAGATACGCAGTATTTT. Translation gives CASSQRSGRGTDTQYF.

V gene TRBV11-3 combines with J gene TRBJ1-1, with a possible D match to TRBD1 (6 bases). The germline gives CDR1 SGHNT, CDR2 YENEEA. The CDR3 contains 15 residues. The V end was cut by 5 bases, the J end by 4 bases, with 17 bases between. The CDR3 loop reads CASSHGGAGTTEAFF. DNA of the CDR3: TGTGCCAGCAGCCATGGGGGGGCAGGGACCACTGAAGCTTTCTTT.

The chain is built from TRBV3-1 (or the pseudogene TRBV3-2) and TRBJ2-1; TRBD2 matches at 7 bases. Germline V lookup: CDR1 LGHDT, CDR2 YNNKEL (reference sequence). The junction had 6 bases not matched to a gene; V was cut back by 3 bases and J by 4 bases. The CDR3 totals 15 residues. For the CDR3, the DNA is TGTGCCAGCAGCCACCGAGCGGGACTATACAATGAGCAGTTCTTC. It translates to CASSHRAGLYNEQFF.

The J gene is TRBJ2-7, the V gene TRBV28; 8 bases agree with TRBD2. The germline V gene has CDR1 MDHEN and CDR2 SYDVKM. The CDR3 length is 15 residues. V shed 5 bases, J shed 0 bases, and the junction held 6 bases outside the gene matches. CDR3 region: CASSEQRESSYEQYF. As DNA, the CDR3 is TGTGCCAGCAGTGAACAGCGGGAGAGCTCCTACGAGCAGTACTTC.

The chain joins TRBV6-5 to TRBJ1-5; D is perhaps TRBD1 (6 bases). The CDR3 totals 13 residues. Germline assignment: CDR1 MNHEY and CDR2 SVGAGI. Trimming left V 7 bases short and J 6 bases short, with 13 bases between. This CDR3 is CASTPGESQPQHF. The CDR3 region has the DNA TGTGCCAGCACCCCAGGGGAGAGTCAGCCCCAGCATTTT.

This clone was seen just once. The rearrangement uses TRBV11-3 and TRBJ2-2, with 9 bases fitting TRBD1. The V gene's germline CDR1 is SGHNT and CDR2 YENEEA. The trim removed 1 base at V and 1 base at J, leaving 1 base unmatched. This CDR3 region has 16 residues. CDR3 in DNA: TGTGCCAGCAGCTTAGGACAGGGGGGGAACACCGGGGAGCTGTTTTTT. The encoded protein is CASSLGQGGNTGELFF.

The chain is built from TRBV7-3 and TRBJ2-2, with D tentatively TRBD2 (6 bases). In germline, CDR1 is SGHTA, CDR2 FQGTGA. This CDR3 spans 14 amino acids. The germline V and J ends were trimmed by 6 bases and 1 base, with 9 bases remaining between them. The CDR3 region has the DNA TGTGCCAGCAGGGAGGGAGTGAACACCGGGGAGCTGTTTTTT. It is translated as CASREGVNTGELFF.

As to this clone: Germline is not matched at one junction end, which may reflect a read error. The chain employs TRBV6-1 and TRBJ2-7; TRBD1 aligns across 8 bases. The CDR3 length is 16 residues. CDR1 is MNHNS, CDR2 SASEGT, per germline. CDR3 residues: CASSEASGTGPYEQYF. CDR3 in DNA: TGTGCCAGCAGCGAAGCCTCCGGGACAGGCCCCTACGAGCAGTACTTC.

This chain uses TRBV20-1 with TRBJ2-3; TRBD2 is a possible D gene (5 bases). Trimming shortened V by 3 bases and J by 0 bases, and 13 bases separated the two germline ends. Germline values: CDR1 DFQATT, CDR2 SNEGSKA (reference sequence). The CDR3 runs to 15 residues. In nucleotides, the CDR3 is TGCAGTGCTAGTCTGCGGGCCACGAGCACAGATACGCAGTATTTT. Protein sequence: CSASLRATSTDTQYF.

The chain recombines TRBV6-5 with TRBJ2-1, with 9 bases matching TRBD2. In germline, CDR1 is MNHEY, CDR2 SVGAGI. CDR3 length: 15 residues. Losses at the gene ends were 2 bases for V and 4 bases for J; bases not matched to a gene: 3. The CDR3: CASSYVLAGYNEQFF. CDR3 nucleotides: TGTGCCAGCAGTTACGTTCTAGCGGGGTACAATGAGCAGTTCTTC.